The 14 T cell receptor beta chains below were found in one sample sequenced in a study of control samples from healthy donors and cancer patients. Measured with immunoSEQ multiplex PCR; TCRdb has only the in-frame clones, and not every one. The sample yields some 120,000 clones, around 87% seen once. Sequenced input: blood. These receptors all stem from a man between 60 and 75 years old in good health.

The genes are TRBV9 and TRBJ1-3; D is ambiguous. The V end was cut by 4 bases, the J end by 0 bases, with 11 bases between. The CDR3 extends over 15 amino acids. The germline V gene has CDR1 SGDLS and CDR2 YYNGEE. CDR3 nucleotides: TGTGCCAGCAGCCCACAAGGGCTCTCTGGAAACACCATATATTTT. Its translation: CASSPQGLSGNTIYF.

Written as DNA, the CDR3 is TGCGCCAGCAGCACCGAAATGACAGATACGCAGTATTTT. Amino acids: CASSTEMTDTQYF. The V call is TRBV5-1, the J call TRBJ2-3; D remains unclear. The V gene lost 4 bases and the J gene lost 3 bases, with 9 bases spanning the gap. The CDR3 extends over 13 amino acids. Germline-derived CDR1 and CDR2 are SGHRS and YFSETQ. The full variable domain, its missing parts supplied by reference TRBV5-1 and TRBJ2-3, is KAGVTQTPRYLIKTRGQQVTLSCSPISGHRSVSWYQQTPGQGLQFLFEYFSETQRNKGNFPGRFSGRQFSNSRSEMNVSTLELGDSALYLCASSTEMTDTQYFGPGTRLTVL.

The chain carries TRBV3-1 (or the pseudogene TRBV3-2) and TRBJ2-1; maybe TRBD2 (7 bases). V was trimmed by 3 bases and J by 14 bases, leaving 14 bases between them. The germline V gene encodes CDR1 LGHDT and CDR2 YNNKEL (reference sequence). The CDR3 is made up of 12 amino acids. The CDR3 sequence: CASSHLQGREFF. CDR3 nucleotide sequence: TGTGCCAGCAGCCACCTCCAGGGGAGGGAGTTCTTC.

CDR3 in DNA: TGTGCCAGCAGCCCCGACCTTGTTGCTGAAGCTTTCTTT. This translates into CASSPDLVAEAFF. This sequence joins TRBV5-4 and TRBJ1-1; D not resolved. CDR3 length: 13 residues. Germline V gene data show CDR1 as SGHNT and CDR2 as YYREEE (reference sequence). V lost 4 bases to trimming and J lost 6 bases, with 13 bases between them.

This chain links TRBV6-5 with TRBJ1-4; 9 nucleotides align to TRBD1. The CDR3 consists of 15 residues. With 6 bases clipped from V and 5 bases from J, the junction kept 7 bases outside the gene matches. CDR1 is MNHEY and CDR2 is SVGAGI in the germline V gene. This CDR3 reads CASSRQGVANEKLFF. DNA for the CDR3: TGTGCCAGCAGCCGACAGGGGGTTGCCAATGAAAAACTGTTTTTT.

The rearrangement uses TRBV7-7 and TRBJ2-3; no firm D call. V lost 2 bases and J lost 0, with 6 bases in between. CDR1 is SSHAT and CDR2 is FNYEAQ in the germline V gene (reference sequence). The CDR3 loop spans 14 amino acids. The CDR3 loop is CASSLRASTDTQYF. CDR3 DNA: TGTGCCAGCAGCTTACGAGCTAGCACAGATACGCAGTATTTT.

This clone was seen only once. V is TRBV7-9 and J is TRBJ1-5; D uncertain. The germline V gene has CDR1 SEHNR and CDR2 FQNEAQ (reference sequence). Deletions cut 1 base from V and 6 bases from J, with 7 bases between. The CDR3 extends over 13 amino acids. The CDR3 sequence: CASSLEGGQPQHF. Written as DNA, the CDR3 is TGTGCCAGCAGCTTAGAGGGAGGTCAGCCCCAGCATTTT. The variable domain in full, completed from reference TRBV7-9 and TRBJ1-5, reads DTGVSQNPRHKITKRGQNVTFRCDPISEHNRLYWYRQTLGQGPEFLTYFQNEAQLEKSRLLSDRFSAERPKGSFSTLEIQRTEQGDSAMYLCASSLEGGQPQHFGDGTRLSIL.

This clone was found a few times. The chain links TRBV9 to TRBJ1-4; possible D gene TRBD1, 5 bases. Per the germline V gene, CDR1 is SGDLS and CDR2 is YYNGEE. The CDR3 spans 16 residues. Trimming removed 4 bases from V and 3 bases from J, with 16 bases in between. CDR3 bases: TGTGCCAGCAGCCCCACCGGGGGATTAGCTAATGAAAAACTGTTTTTT. This codes for CASSPTGGLANEKLFF.

This clone was found once. The same CDR3 can be traced to other DNA sequences in this sample. The CDR3 spells CASSLGTVNQPQHF. The DNA of the CDR3 is TGTGCCAGCAGTTTAGGTACGGTGAATCAGCCCCAGCATTTT. The rearrangement joins TRBV28 to TRBJ1-5; D unresolved. The CDR3 has 14 residues. Per germline, CDR1 MDHEN and CDR2 SYDVKM. V was clipped by 2 bases and J by 4 bases, with 9 bases between them.

This chain uses TRBV5-1 with TRBJ2-1; 7 bases agree with TRBD1. Germline V lookup: CDR1 SGHRS, CDR2 YFSETQ. Trimming took 3 bases from V and 2 from J; bases not matched to a gene: 5. The CDR3 length is 15 residues. The CDR3 region has the DNA TGCGCCAGCAGCTCCCAGACAGGGACCTACAATGAGCAGTTCTTC. The encoded protein is CASSSQTGTYNEQFF. The complete variable domain, with remaining parts taken from reference TRBV5-1 and TRBJ2-1, reads KAGVTQTPRYLIKTRGQQVTLSCSPISGHRSVSWYQQTPGQGLQFLFEYFSETQRNKGNFPGRFSGRQFSNSRSEMNVSTLELGDSALYLCASSSQTGTYNEQFFGPGTRLTVL.

The V call is TRBV6-5, the J call TRBJ2-1; a weak D match, TRBD2 (5 bases). V was trimmed by 7 bases and J by 4 bases, leaving 17 bases between them. This CDR3 has 15 residues. Germline V gene data show CDR1 as MNHEY and CDR2 as SVGAGI. The CDR3 DNA is TGTGCCAGCACCCTCTCGTTCGGGGTATACAATGAGCAGTTCTTC. It encodes CASTLSFGVYNEQFF.

This rearrangement joins TRBV28 to TRBJ2-5; D is possibly TRBD2 (6 bases). Trimming removed 7 bases at V and 3 bases at J, with 15 bases between. CDR3 length equals 14 residues. Germline lookup yields CDR1 MDHEN and CDR2 SYDVKM. The CDR3 DNA reads TGTGCCAGCACTTCTTGGAGGGCCAAAGAGACCCAGTACTTC. This sequence encodes CASTSWRAKETQYF. The variable domain in full, completed from reference TRBV28 and TRBJ2-5, reads DVKVTQSSRYLVKRTGEKVFLECVQDMDHENMFWYRQDPGLGLRLIYFSYDVKMKEKGDIPEGYSVSREKKERFSLILESASTNQTSMYLCASTSWRAKETQYFGPGTRLLVL.

The CDR3 sequence is CASSRVLGQVAFF. As DNA, the CDR3 is TGCGCCAGCAGCCGGGTCTTAGGTCAGGTCGCTTTCTTT. The V and J genes are TRBV4-3 and TRBJ1-1, with D hard to call. V lost 4 bases to trimming and J lost 11 bases, with 17 bases between them. The CDR3 covers 13 residues. Per germline, CDR1 LGHNA and CDR2 YSLEER.

The V call is TRBV2, the J call TRBJ1-1; D not certain. The germline V and J ends were trimmed by 4 bases and 5 bases, with 11 bases remaining between them. There are 13 residues in the CDR3. Germline V gene data show CDR1 as SNHLY and CDR2 as FYNNEI. The CDR3 coding sequence is TGTGCCAGCAGTGCCCCGGGAGGTACTGAAGCTTTCTTT. Translating it yields CASSAPGGTEAFF.